A selection of T cell receptor beta chains follows, all from one sample in a study of CD8+ T cells in alopecia areata. Measured with immunoSEQ multiplex PCR; TCRdb has only the in-frame clones, and not every one. The sample contains 95,000 to 150,000 clones, around 53% of which appear only once. Specimen: CD4+ T cells sorted from blood, collected at week 4, from a patient treated with tofacitinib. The source of these receptors is a human donor with alopecia areata. The CDR3 runs from the conserved cysteine through the conserved F or W. The order of the fields is clone size, J gene, D gene, V gene, CDR3 protein, CDR3 DNA. The D gene is left open where the match is weak. Part of the rows lack a size; the others show once, few, many or a class for expanded clones.

few	TRBJ1-5	TRBD1	TRBV6-6	CASSYSDRAQPQHF	TGTGCCAGCAGTTACTCGGACAGGGCCCAGCCCCAGCATTTT
-	TRBJ1-5	TRBD1	TRBV30	CAWGWTGQSQPQHF	TGTGCCTGGGGCTGGACAGGGCAAAGTCAGCCCCAGCATTTT
once	TRBJ2-2	TRBD2	TRBV27	CASSTPAGGAGELFF	TGTGCCAGCAGTACCCCGGCGGGGGGGGCCGGGGAGCTGTTTTTT
few	TRBJ1-4	-	TRBV18	CASSPTSEKLFF	TGTGCCAGCTCCCCCACGTCTGAAAAACTGTTTTTT
few	TRBJ2-7	-	TRBV19	CASSISLRYEQYF	TGTGCCAGTAGTATATCGCTTCGCTACGAGCAGTACTTC
-	TRBJ1-1	-	TRBV5-4	CASSGVSLGDTEAFF	TGTGCCAGCAGCGGGGTTTCCCTGGGGGACACTGAAGCTTTCTTT
-	TRBJ2-7	TRBD1	TRBV10-3	CAISESDRVKSYEQYF	TGTGCCATCAGTGAGTCGGACAGGGTGAAGTCCTACGAGCAGTACTTC
few	TRBJ2-5	TRBD1	TRBV29-1	CSVVRTGRETQYF	TGCAGCGTTGTAAGGACAGGACGGGAGACCCAGTACTTC
few	TRBJ2-7	TRBD1	TRBV14	CASSRGQVYEQYF	TGTGCCAGCAGCCGTGGACAGGTCTACGAGCAGTACTTC
few	TRBJ2-2	-	TRBV11-1	CASSLAGGTGELFF	TGTGCCAGCAGCTTAGCGGGGGGAACCGGGGAGCTGTTTTTT
-	TRBJ1-1	-	TRBV29-1	CSVREDTEAFF	TGCAGCGTTAGAGAGGACACTGAAGCTTTCTTT
few	TRBJ1-1	-	TRBV29-1	CSVEDRAGAPNTEAFF	TGCAGCGTTGAAGATCGGGCAGGCGCCCCAAACACTGAAGCTTTCTTT
-	TRBJ1-5	-	TRBV9	CASSAGTNNQPQHF	TGTGCCAGCAGCGCCGGGACCAACAATCAGCCCCAGCATTTT
-	TRBJ2-7	-	TRBV2	CASSEGASVGYEQYF	TGTGCCAGCAGTGAAGGGGCCAGTGTTGGGTACGAGCAGTACTTC
few	TRBJ2-7	TRBD1	TRBV6-5	CASSYSRQGAVEQYF	TGTGCCAGCAGTTACTCGAGACAGGGGGCAGTCGAGCAGTACTTC
-	TRBJ2-4	-	TRBV21-1	CASSNLRGDIQYF	TGTGCCAGCAGCAACCTAAGGGGGGACATTCAGTACTTC
-	TRBJ1-2	-	TRBV29-1	CSATQGAANYGYTF	TGCAGCGCTACTCAGGGCGCCGCTAACTATGGCTACACCTTC
-	TRBJ2-1	-	TRBV7-8	CASSYSDWPNYNEQFF	TGTGCCAGCAGCTACTCCGACTGGCCGAATTACAATGAGCAGTTCTTC
few	TRBJ2-2	-	TRBV14	CASSHAAGLAGELFF	TGTGCCAGCAGCCACGCGGCAGGGCTGGCCGGGGAGCTGTTTTTT
few	TRBJ2-3	-	TRBV10-3	CAISRPEEDTQYF	TGTGCCATCAGCCGTCCTGAGGAGGATACGCAGTATTTT
few	TRBJ1-5	TRBD1	TRBV10-2	CASSLGQVLNQPQHF	TGCGCCAGCAGCCTCGGACAGGTACTCAATCAGCCCCAGCATTTT
-	TRBJ1-5	-	TRBV29-1	CSVESQAGQPQHF	TGCAGCGTGGAGTCACAGGCGGGGCAGCCCCAGCATTTT
few	TRBJ2-3	-	TRBV6-1	CASSEKGVTDTQYF	TGTGCCAGCAGTGAAAAAGGGGTGACAGATACGCAGTATTTT
few	TRBJ2-4	-	TRBV10-3	CAISEARDRKNIQYF	TGTGCCATCAGTGAGGCCCGGGACCGGAAAAACATTCAGTACTTC
-	TRBJ2-4	TRBD1	TRBV2	CASSGQGRDIQYF	TGTGCCAGCAGTGGACAGGGGAGAGACATTCAGTACTTC
-	TRBJ1-1	-	TRBV29-1	CSVGLDPGAFF	TGCAGCGTTGGGCTGGATCCTGGTGCTTTCTTT
-	TRBJ2-1	-	TRBV6-6	CASSSTSERNEQFF	TGTGCCAGCTCGTCCACTAGTGAACGCAATGAGCAGTTCTTC
few	TRBJ1-3	-	TRBV7-9	CASSTRRGNTIYF	TGTGCCAGCAGCACCCGACGAGGGAACACCATATATTTT
-	TRBJ1-5	TRBD1	TRBV10-3	CAISDRGSNQPQHF	TGTGCCATCAGTGACAGGGGGAGCAATCAGCCCCAGCATTTT
-	TRBJ2-5	TRBD1	TRBV6-5	CASRQLRDSGETQYF	TGTGCCAGCAGACAACTCCGGGACAGTGGGGAGACCCAGTACTTC
-	TRBJ2-3	-	TRBV30	CAWSVGTSTDTQYF	TGTGCCTGGAGTGTAGGAACTAGCACAGATACGCAGTATTTT
-	TRBJ1-3	-	TRBV25-1	CASSEGWSTIYF	TGTGCCAGCAGTGAAGGATGGTCCACCATATATTTT
-	TRBJ2-5	-	TRBV29-1	CSVGRLLIKTQYF	TGCAGCGTGGGACGCCTTTTGATAAAGACCCAGTACTTC
few	TRBJ1-4	-	TRBV7-3	CASRHTDSPYIATNEKLFF	TGTGCCAGCAGACATACCGACAGTCCGTACATTGCAACTAATGAAAAACTGTTTTTT
-	TRBJ1-2	-	TRBV29-1	CSEGPYGYTF	TGCAGCGAGGGGCCCTATGGCTACACCTTC
-	TRBJ2-7	TRBD1	TRBV6-5	CASLDREGGREQYF	TGTGCCAGCCTCGACAGGGAAGGAGGACGCGAGCAGTACTTC
-	TRBJ2-5	-	TRBV10-2	CASSEVQETQYF	TGCGCCAGCAGTGAGGTCCAAGAGACCCAGTACTTC
-	TRBJ1-2	-	TRBV19	CASSLLDSGSYGYTF	TGTGCCAGTAGCCTATTGGACAGCGGCAGCTATGGCTACACCTTC
-	TRBJ2-1	TRBD2	TRBV5-4	CASSLVSGNYEQFF	TGTGCCAGCAGCTTGGTTAGCGGGAACTATGAGCAGTTCTTC
-	TRBJ2-5	-	TRBV4-1	CASSLFVNRAKETQYF	TGCGCCAGCAGCCTCTTCGTCAACAGGGCCAAAGAGACCCAGTACTTC
-	TRBJ1-2	-	TRBV29-1	CSVVGKGSINYGYTF	TGCAGCGTTGTAGGAAAGGGTTCAATAAACTATGGCTACACCTTC
-	TRBJ1-1	-	TRBV2	CASSPRNTEAFF	TGTGCCAGCAGTCCCCGGAACACTGAAGCTTTCTTT
-	TRBJ1-5	-	TRBV23-1	CASSRRKYSNQPQHF	TGCGCCAGCAGTCGACGAAAATATAGCAATCAGCCCCAGCATTTT
-	TRBJ2-3	-	TRBV7-3	CASSLLGSADTQYF	TGTGCCAGCAGCTTACTAGGGAGCGCAGATACGCAGTATTTT
few	TRBJ1-2	TRBD1	TRBV6-5	CASRYQGQGYGYTF	TGTGCCAGCAGATATCAGGGACAGGGGTATGGCTACACCTTC
-	TRBJ1-5	-	TRBV18	CASSPRYGYNQPQHF	TGTGCCAGCTCACCACGTTACGGATACAATCAGCCCCAGCATTTT
-	TRBJ2-7	-	TRBV29-1	CSVEDQQRQYF	TGCAGCGTTGAAGATCAACAGAGGCAGTACTTC
-	TRBJ1-1	-	TRBV2	CARRNEYTEAFF	TGTGCCAGGAGGAATGAATACACTGAAGCTTTCTTT
-	TRBJ1-2	TRBD1	TRBV27	CASSFEQGAANYGYTF	TGTGCCAGCAGTTTTGAGCAGGGGGCGGCTAACTATGGCTACACCTTC
-	TRBJ1-1	-	TRBV29-1	CTLTRPLNTEAFF	TGTACACTGACCCGCCCGCTGAACACTGAAGCTTTCTTT
-	TRBJ2-7	TRBD1	TRBV2	CASSPRGNGDEQYF	TGTGCCAGCAGTCCCAGGGGGAATGGCGACGAGCAGTACTTC
few	TRBJ1-6	-	TRBV5-1	CASSLDQGYNSPLHF	TGCGCCAGCAGCTTGGATCAGGGTTATAATTCACCCCTCCACTTT
-	TRBJ2-5	-	TRBV29-1	CSVEGRQETQYF	TGCAGCGTTGAGGGACGCCAAGAGACCCAGTACTTC
-	TRBJ1-4	-	TRBV4-1	CASSPIHVRIDEKLFF	TGCGCCAGCAGCCCCATACACGTACGAATAGATGAAAAACTGTTTTTT
-	TRBJ2-7	-	TRBV30	CAWRMIGSGEQYF	TGTGCCTGGAGGATGATAGGGTCCGGCGAGCAGTACTTC